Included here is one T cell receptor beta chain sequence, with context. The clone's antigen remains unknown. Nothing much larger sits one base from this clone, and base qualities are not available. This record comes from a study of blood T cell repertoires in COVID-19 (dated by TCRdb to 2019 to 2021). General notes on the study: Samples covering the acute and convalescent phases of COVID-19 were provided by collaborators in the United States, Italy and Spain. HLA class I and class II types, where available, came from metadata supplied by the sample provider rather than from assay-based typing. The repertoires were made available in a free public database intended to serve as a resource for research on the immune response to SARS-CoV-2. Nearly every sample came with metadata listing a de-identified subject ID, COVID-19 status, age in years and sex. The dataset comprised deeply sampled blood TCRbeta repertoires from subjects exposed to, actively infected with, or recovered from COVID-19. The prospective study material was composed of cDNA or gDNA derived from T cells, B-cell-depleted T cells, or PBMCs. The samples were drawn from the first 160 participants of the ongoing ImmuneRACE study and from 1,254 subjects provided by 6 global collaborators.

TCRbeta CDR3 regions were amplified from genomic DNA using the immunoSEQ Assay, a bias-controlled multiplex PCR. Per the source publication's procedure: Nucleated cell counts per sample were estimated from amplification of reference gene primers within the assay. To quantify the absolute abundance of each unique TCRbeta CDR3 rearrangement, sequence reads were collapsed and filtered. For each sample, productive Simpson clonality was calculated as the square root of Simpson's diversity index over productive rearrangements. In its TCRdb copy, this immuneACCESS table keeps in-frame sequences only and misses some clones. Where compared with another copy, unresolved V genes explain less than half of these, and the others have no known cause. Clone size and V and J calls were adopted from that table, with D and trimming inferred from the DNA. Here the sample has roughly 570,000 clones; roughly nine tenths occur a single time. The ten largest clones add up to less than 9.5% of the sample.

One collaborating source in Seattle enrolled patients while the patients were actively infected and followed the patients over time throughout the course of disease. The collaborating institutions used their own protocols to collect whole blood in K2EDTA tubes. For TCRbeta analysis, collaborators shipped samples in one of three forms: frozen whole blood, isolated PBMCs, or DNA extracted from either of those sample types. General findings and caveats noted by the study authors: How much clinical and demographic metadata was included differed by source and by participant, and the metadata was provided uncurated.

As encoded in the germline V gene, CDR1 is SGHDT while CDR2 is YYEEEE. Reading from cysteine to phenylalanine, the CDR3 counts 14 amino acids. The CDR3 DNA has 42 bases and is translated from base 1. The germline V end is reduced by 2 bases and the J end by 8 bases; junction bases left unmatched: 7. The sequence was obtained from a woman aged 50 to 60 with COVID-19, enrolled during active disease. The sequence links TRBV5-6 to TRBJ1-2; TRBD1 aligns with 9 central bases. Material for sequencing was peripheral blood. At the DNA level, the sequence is TGTGCCAGCAGCTTCGGACAGGGGATCGGGGGCTACACCTTC. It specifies CASSFGQGIGGYTF.